Listed here is a single TCR beta chain. Its cognate antigen is unknown. These data belong to a study of T cells expressing NK-cell markers. Overall study context: Underlying the TCR beta repertoires were sorted CD3+CD56+NKG2C+, CD3+CD56+NKG2C- and CD3+CD56-NKG2C+ T cells. Findings of the study overall: These clonotypes also led the CD3+CD56-NKG2C+ fraction in a handful of donors. The study found dominant NKG2C+ clonotypes at roughly 1.0-7.0% of CD8+ T cells in roughly six donors.

TCRdb re-called the 5' RACE reads and catalogs CDR3 proteins one per entry, DNA excluded. Its table records about 160,000 distinct CDR3 sequences. This CDR3 is built from 15 residues. From germline, CDR1 is MNHEY and CDR2 SMNVEV (reference sequence). The clonotype originates from a woman aged 18-70 years in good health. V gene TRBV27 combines with J gene TRBJ2-7; TCRdb designates TRBD2, a call that cannot be tested without DNA. Input material: blood T cells: a sorted CD56 or NKG2C T cell subset, CD4+ or CD8+ T cells, or bulk PBMC T cells (not recorded which). This CDR3 reads CATGYGGDSAYEQYF.